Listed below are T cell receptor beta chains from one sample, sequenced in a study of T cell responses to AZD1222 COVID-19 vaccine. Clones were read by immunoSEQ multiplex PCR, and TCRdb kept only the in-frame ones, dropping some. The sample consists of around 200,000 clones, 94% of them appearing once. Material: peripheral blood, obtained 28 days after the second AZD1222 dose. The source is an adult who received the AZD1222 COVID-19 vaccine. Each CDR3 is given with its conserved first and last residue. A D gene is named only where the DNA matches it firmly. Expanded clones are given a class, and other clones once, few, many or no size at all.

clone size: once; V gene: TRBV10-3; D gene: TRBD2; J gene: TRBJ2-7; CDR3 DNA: TGTGCCATCAGGGGGGGGGTAGAGCAGTACTTC; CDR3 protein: CAIRGGVEQYF
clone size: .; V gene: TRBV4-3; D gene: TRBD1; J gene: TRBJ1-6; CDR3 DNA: TGCGCCAGCAGCATCAGAGGGGGCCGAAATTCACCCCTCCACTTT; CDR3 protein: CASSIRGGRNSPLHF
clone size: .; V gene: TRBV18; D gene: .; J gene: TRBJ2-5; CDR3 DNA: TGTGCCAGCTCAGGACGGGATTTCGGGCAACAAGAGACCCAGTACTTC; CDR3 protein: CASSGRDFGQQETQYF
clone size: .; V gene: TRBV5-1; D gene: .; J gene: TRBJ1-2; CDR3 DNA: TGCGCCAGCAGTTGGGGGGGCGCAGCTTTGGACTATGGCTACACCTTC; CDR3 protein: CASSWGGAALDYGYTF
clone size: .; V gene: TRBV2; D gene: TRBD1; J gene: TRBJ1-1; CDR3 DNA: TGTGCCAGTGTCCGAACCGACAGGGGCACTGAAGCTTTCTTT; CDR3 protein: CASVRTDRGTEAFF
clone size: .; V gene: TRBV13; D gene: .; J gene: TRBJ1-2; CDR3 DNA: TGTGCCAGCAGCGTACAGGGACCCTATGGCTACACCTTC; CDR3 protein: CASSVQGPYGYTF
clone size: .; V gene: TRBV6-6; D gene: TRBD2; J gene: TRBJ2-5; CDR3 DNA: TGTGCCAGCAGACGGACTAGGGATCGAGAGACCCAGTACTTC; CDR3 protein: CASRRTRDRETQYF
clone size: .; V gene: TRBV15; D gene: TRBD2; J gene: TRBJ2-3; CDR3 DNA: TGTGCCACCAGACTAGCGGGAAACACAGATACGCAGTATTTT; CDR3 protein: CATRLAGNTDTQYF
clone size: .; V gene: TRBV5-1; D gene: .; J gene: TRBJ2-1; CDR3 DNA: TGCGCCAGCAGCTTGGCGGGCGGGGCGGCGGAAAATGAGCAGTTCTTC; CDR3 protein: CASSLAGGAAENEQFF
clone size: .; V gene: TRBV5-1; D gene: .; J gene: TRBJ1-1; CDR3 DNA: TGCGCCAGCAGCTTTCCCGGGGGGACTGAAGCTTTCTTT; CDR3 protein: CASSFPGGTEAFF
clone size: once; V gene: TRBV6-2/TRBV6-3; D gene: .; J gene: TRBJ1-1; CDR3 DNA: TGTGCCAGCAGTTGGGGGACTGAAGCTTTCTTT; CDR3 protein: CASSWGTEAFF
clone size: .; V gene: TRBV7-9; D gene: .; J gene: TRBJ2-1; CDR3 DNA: TGTGCCAGCAGCTATGACATTCGTTACTCCTACAATGAGCAGTTCTTC; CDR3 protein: CASSYDIRYSYNEQFF
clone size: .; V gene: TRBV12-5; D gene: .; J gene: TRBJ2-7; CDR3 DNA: TGTGCTAGTGGTTGGGCTTTGGGTTACGAGCAGTACTTC; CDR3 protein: CASGWALGYEQYF
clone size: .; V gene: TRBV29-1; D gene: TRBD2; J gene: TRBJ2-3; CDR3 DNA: TGCAGCGTTGAAGGGACTAGCAGGACTAGCACAGATACGCAGTATTTT; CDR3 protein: CSVEGTSRTSTDTQYF
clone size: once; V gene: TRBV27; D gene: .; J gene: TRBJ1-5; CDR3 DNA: TGTGCCAGCAGTCCCTCTAATCAGCCCCAGCATTTT; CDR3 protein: CASSPSNQPQHF
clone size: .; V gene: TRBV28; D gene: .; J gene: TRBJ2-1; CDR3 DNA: TGTGCCAGCAGTTTAACTGGATTTTCGGACTACTCCTACAATGAGCAGTTCTTC; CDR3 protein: CASSLTGFSDYSYNEQFF
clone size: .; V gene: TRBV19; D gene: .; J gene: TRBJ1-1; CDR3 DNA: TGTGCCAGTAGTCCTCGGACAATCGGCGGGGACACTGAAGCTTTCTTT; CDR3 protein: CASSPRTIGGDTEAFF
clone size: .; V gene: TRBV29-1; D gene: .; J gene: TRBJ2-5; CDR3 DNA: TGCAGCGTGACAGGTCAAGAGACCCAGTACTTC; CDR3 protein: CSVTGQETQYF
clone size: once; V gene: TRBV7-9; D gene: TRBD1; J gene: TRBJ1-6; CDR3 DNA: TGTGCCAGCAGCTTAGATCCCGGGACAGGTAATTCACCCCTCCACTTT; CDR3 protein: CASSLDPGTGNSPLHF
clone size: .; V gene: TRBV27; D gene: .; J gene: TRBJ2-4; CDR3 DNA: TGTGCCAGCAGTTTATTCAATCAGGGGCCAAGAACCAAAAACATTCAGTACTTC; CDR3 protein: CASSLFNQGPRTKNIQYF
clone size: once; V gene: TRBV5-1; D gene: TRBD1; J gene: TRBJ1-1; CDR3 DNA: TGCGCCAGCAGCGTGGACAGGGGAAGAACTGAAGCTTTCTTT; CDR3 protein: CASSVDRGRTEAFF
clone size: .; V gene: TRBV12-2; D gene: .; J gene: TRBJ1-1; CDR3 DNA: TGTGCAAGTCGCGTTAGGGACTCGAGTACTGAAGCTTTCTTT; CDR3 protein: CASRVRDSSTEAFF
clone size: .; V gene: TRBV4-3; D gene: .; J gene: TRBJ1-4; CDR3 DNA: TGCGCCAGCAGCCAAGTATCCGCTACAACTAATGAAAAACTGTTTTTT; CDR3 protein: CASSQVSATTNEKLFF
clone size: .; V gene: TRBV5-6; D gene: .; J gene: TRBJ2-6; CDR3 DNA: TGTGCCAGCAGGCCTTATAACTCTGGGGCCAACGTCCTGACTTTC; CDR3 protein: CASRPYNSGANVLTF
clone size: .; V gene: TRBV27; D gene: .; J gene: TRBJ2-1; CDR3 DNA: TGTGCCAGCAGTTTGAATCTCCATGAGCAGTTCTTC; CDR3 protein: CASSLNLHEQFF
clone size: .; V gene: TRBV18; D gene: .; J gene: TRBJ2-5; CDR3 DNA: TGTGCCAGCTCCCCTGAAGAGACCCAGTACTTC; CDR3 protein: CASSPEETQYF
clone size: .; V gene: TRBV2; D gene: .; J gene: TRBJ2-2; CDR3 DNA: TGTGCCAGCAGTGTACTAGCCGTAGCGAACACCGGGGAGCTGTTTTTT; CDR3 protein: CASSVLAVANTGELFF
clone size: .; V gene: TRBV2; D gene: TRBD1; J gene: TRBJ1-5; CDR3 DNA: TGTGCCAGCACGGGAGACAGGGCTCAGCCCCAGCATTTT; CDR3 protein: CASTGDRAQPQHF
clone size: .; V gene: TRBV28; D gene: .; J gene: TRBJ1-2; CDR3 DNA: TGTGCCAGCAGTCATGCTGGGGGGGGCGGCTACACCTTC; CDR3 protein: CASSHAGGGGYTF
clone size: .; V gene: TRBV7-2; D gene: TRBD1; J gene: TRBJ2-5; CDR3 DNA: TGTGCCAGCAGCGGGGGACAGGGGGCGCATTTTGAGACCCAGTACTTC; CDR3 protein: CASSGGQGAHFETQYF
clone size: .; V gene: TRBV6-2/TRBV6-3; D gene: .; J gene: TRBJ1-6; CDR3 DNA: TGTGCCAGCAGCCGAGAAAATAATTCACCCCTCCACTTT; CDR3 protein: CASSRENNSPLHF
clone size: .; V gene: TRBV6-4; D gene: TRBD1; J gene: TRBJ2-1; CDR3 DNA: TGTGCCAGCAGGAGTTCAGGGGGTAATGAGCAGTTCTTC; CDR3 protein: CASRSSGGNEQFF
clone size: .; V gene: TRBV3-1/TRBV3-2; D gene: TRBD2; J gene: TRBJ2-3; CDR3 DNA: TGTGCCAGCAGCCAATCCCGGGGGGGCACAGATACGCAGTATTTT; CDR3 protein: CASSQSRGGTDTQYF
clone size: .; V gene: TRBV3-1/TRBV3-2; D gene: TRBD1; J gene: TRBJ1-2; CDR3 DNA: TGTGCCAGCAGCCAAGCTCTAGGGGGCAGTAATTATGGCTACACCTTC; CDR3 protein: CASSQALGGSNYGYTF
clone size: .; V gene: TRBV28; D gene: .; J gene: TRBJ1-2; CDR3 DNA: TGTGCCAGCAGGGACACAGCTTATGGCTACACCTTC; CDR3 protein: CASRDTAYGYTF